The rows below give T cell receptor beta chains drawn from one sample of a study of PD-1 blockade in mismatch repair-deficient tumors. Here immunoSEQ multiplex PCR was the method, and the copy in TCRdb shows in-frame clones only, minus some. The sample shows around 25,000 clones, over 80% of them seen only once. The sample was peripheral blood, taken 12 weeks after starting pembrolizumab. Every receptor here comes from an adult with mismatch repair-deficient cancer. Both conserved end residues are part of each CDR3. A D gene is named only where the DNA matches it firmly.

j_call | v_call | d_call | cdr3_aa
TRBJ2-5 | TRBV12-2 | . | CASRLAPRGRNQETQYF
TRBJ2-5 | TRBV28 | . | CASSSNSGTVVQETQYF
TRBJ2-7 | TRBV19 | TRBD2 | CASSGRGSSYEQYF
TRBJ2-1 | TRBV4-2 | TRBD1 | CASSLFPGQGNYNEQFF
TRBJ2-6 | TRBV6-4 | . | CASSDSHSGANVLTF
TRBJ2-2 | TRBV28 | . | CASSLIGARDSISPGELFF
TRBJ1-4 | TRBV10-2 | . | CASSEGGAREKLFF
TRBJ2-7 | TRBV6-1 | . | CASSERVTEPGPKYF
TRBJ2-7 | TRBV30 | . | CAWSVRAQEQYF
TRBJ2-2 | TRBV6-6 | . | CASSDREAGELFF
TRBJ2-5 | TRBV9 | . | CASSPRTEETQYF
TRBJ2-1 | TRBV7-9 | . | CASSLRPNEQFF
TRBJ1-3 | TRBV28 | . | CATIREPESGSGNTIYF
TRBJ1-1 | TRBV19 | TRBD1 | CASRMTGRRNTEAFF
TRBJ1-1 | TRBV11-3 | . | CASTVGMNTEAFF
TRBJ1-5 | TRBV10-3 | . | CAISESGGGPHQPQHF
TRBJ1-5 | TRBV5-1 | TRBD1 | CASTLTGGANQPQHF
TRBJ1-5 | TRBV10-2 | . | CASTEGNQPQHF
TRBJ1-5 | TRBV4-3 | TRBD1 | CASSQDLTGGVNQPQHF
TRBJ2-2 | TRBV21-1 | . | CASSKSPPPGMNTGELFF
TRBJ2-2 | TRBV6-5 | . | CASSINEELFF
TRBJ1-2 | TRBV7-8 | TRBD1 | CASSLATKRGPNYGYTF
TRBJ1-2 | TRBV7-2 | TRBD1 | CASSRNTDRVYGYTF
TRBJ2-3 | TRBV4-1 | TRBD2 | CASSRAGGGNTQYF
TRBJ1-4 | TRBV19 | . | CASRGYATTNEKLFF
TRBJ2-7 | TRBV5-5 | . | CASSQGLQLYEQYF
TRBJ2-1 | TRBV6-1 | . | CASSEEAGSYNEQFF
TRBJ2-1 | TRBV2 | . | CASSEAGIGVYNEQFF
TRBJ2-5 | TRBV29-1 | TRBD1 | CSVEDLGQAQETQYF
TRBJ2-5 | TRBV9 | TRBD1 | CASSSGGTETQYF
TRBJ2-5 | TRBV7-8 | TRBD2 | CASSLSFAREGRETQYF
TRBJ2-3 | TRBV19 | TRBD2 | CASSILAPGGNTQYF
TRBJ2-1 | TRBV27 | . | CASSLGYRDNEQFF
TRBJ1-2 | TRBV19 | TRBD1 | CASSIQGGNYGYTF
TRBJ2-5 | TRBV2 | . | CASSDLRPAQETQYF
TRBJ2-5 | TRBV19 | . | CASSRARGETQYF
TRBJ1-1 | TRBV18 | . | CASSSQAGGTEAFF
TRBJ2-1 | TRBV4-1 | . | CASSQEMGDDNEQFF
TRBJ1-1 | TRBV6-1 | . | CASSPEVSGNTEAFF
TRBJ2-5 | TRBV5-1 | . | CASSSEIGQSYTRETQYF
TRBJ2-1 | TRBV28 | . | CASSPPEGGYNEQFF
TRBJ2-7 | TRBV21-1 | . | CATCSTYEQYF
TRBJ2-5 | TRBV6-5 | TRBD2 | CASSYSGGSGKETQYF
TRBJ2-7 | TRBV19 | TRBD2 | CASSSWSGRNEQYF
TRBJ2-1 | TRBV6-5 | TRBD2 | CAAARRESYNEQFF
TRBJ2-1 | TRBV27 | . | CASSLERGDEQFF
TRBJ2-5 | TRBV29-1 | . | CSVTGTSQETQYF
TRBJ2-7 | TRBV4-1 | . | CASSHEGGGTDEQYF
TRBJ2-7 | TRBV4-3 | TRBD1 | CASSQETGGSYEQYF
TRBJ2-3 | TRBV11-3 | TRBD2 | CASSSRTSGSTDTQYF
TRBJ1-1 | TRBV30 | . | CAWSVGQGKAFF
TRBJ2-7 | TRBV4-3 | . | CASSQDRYSNEQYF
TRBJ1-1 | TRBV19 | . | CASSLRLGDTEAFF
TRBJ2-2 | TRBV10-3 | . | CAISKGTGVGGELFF
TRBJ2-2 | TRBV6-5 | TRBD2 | CASRAGGPNTGELFF
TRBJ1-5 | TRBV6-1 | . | CASSEVNNQPQHF
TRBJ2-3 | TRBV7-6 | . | CASSLLRTDTQYF
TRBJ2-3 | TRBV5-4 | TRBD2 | CASSPRLAVTDTQYF
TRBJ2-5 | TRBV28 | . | CASNEQETQYF